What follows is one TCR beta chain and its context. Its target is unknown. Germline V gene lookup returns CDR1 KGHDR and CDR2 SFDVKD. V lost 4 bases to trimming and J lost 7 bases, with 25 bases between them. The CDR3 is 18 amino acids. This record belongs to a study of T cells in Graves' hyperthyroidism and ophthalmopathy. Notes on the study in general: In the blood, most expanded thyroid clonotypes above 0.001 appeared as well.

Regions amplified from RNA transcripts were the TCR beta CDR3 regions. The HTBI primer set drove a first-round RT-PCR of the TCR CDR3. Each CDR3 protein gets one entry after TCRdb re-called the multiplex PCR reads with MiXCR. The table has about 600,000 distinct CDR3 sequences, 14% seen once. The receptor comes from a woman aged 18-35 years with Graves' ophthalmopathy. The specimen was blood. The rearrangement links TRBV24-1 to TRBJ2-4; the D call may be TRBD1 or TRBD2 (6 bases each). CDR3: CATSDSSDGGKGGNIQYF. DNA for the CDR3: TGTGCCACCAGTGACTCCTCCGACGGGGGCAAAGGAGGGAACATTCAGTACTTC.